This TCR beta chain was observed in a study of T cell changes during pregnancy in multiple sclerosis. The protocol was immunoSEQ multiplex PCR, while the TCRdb copy is restricted to in-frame clones and leaves out a portion. Found here are over 45,000 clones, roughly 88% of them singletons; the top ten hold 1.4% to 1.5%. The CDR3 has 17 amino acids. Trimming cost V 2 bases and J 1 base, with 18 bases left between them. Germline CDR1 and CDR2: MDHEN and SYDVKM. V is TRBV28 and J is TRBJ2-7; tentative D call: TRBD1 (5 bases). This TCR was recovered from a female donor in good health, enrolled as a control in a pregnancy study. This sample comprised peripheral blood, obtained in the first trimester of pregnancy. CDR3 in amino acids: CASSLGFLQGLSYEQYF. The CDR3 DNA reads TGTGCCAGCAGTTTAGGGTTCCTTCAGGGCTTATCCTACGAGCAGTACTTC.